This T cell receptor (beta chain) comes out of a study of response to subunit inactivated influenza vaccine. Notes on the study in general: That few new T cells are recruited by each seasonal influenza vaccination was the authors' suggestion.

Regarding this clonotype: Its antigen remains unidentified.

TCRdb called the RT-PCR reads again in MiXCR, with one record for every CDR3 protein. Among 700,000 to 900,000 distinct CDR3 sequences listed, 21% were seen once. The germline V gene has CDR1 LGHNA and CDR2 YSLEER. CDR3 length: 14 residues. V was cut by 2 bases and J by 5 bases, with 12 bases left in between. The rearrangement links TRBV4-3 to TRBJ1-1; D is unresolved. Sequenced here: PBMCs from blood, sampled 5 to 6 days after vaccination. The sequence came from a man aged 50 to 59 who received an inactivated influenza vaccine. Here the CDR3 DNA reads TGCGCCAGCAGCCAAAAGGCCTCCAGGACTGAAGCTTTCTTT. Its translation is CASSQKASRTEAFF.